This TCR beta chain was sequenced for a study of shared clonotypes between healthy human individuals. Turning to the study itself: Three plates each covered CD4 naive and memory; CD8 naive two, CD8 memory one.

The genomic DNA of each subset was split evenly across several immunoSEQ plates. Only in-frame clones appear in the TCRdb table, and some are missing; sequencing was by immunoSEQ multiplex PCR. The table includes more than 2 million clones, around 95% detected once. The study, taken as a whole, reports: It was expected that sequencing depth would affect clonotype sharing among donors.

Naive CD8 cells, CD45RO-negative and positively selected for CCR7, excluded terminally differentiated effector memory CD45RA+ cells. As regards this clone: Its antigen is unidentified.

V was pared by 7 bases and J by 5 bases, with 8 bases of the junction left unmatched. Germline CDR1 LNHDA, CDR2 SQIVND (reference sequence). This CDR3 region has 15 residues. The V gene is TRBV19, the J gene TRBJ2-7, with 13 bases lining up with TRBD2. The source is a man aged 18 to 35 in good health. Some clones in this sample may be carry-over from other donors' samples. Source material: naive CD8+ T cells from PBMCs. As DNA, the CDR3 is TGTGCCAGTACCCTTGGACTAGCGGGAGCAAACGAGCAGTACTTC. This codes for CASTLGLAGANEQYF. Using reference TRBV19 and TRBJ2-7 for the parts outside the CDR3, the full variable domain is DGGITQSPKYLFRKEGQNVTLSCEQNLNHDAMYWYRQDPGQGLRLIYYSQIVNDFQKGDIAEGYSVSREKKESFPLTVTSAQKNPTAFYLCASTLGLAGANEQYFGPGTRLTVT.